This T cell receptor beta chain was identified during a study of Ad26.COV2.S vaccination and SARS-CoV-2 variants (dated by TCRdb to the early 2020s). Broadly, across the study: Donors in the vaccine arm were drawn from COV1001, a phase I-IIa trial of Ad26.COV2.S in healthy adults that was multicentre, randomized, double-blind and placebo-controlled. TCRbeta repertoire sequencing was used to assess the specificity and breadth of SARS-CoV-2-reactive T cell receptors after Ad26.COV2.S vaccination. Dosing of Ad26.COV2.S was intramuscular, at either 5x10^10 or 1x10^11 viral particles, delivered as one shot or as two shots spaced 56 days apart. The TCR-sequenced set comprised approximately 32 samples: approximately 20 Ad26.COV2.S vaccine recipients, 5 placebo recipients and 8 SARS-CoV-2 convalescent individuals. Investigators did not know the trial group allocation while performing experiments and assessing outcomes. Participants in the trial were split at random into five groups of five each, receiving low-dose or high-dose Ad26.COV2.S once or twice, or else placebo on both occasions.

The immunoSEQ Assay was used to sequence TCRbeta CDR3 regions. After extraction, genomic DNA underwent amplification by bias-controlled multiplex PCR, followed by high-throughput sequencing. Per the authors' processing: Collapsing and filtering of sequences were performed to quantify the absolute abundance of each unique TCRbeta CDR3 region. T cell fraction was estimated by normalization of TCRbeta template counts to usable DNA, with usable DNA being measured through amplification of reference genes present in all nucleated cells. Repertoire TCRs were annotated as SARS-CoV-2-specific by exact matching of V gene, CDR3 amino acid sequence and J gene to a known reactive TCR set. MIRA supplied the reference SARS-CoV-2 TCR set, which was filtered for enrichment in COVID-19-positive ImmuneCODE repertoires so that public or cross-reactive TCRs were removed. Drawing on the MIRA antigens, annotated TCRs were analysed further at the level of specific ORF or position within ORF. Breadth was defined as the number of annotated unique rearrangements divided by the total number of unique productive rearrangements, and depth was defined as the summed frequency of the annotated unique rearrangements. Two-sided Wilcoxon rank-sum tests were used to compare TCR breadth between groups. Imported from immuneACCESS, the table was reduced by TCRdb to in-frame sequences with V and J called. These copies leave out some clones; in studies compared against another copy, an unresolved V gene accounts for under half, and the cause of the remainder is not known. The V and J calls and the clone size are those of that table, but D and trimming were determined from the DNA. This sample is represented by about 350,000 clones; approximately 85% of them were singletons. Less than 4% of the sample goes to the ten largest clones.

What the work shows at the level of the full study, not this receptor alone: The authors noted that the TCR breadth and depth analyses may have underestimated total T cell responses. Ad26.COV2.S recipients had higher spike-specific TCR breadth than placebo recipients (P = 0.0014). Non-spike TCR breadth was comparable between vaccine and placebo recipients, consistent with the vaccine containing only spike. The study lacked the statistical power to compare responses across vaccine doses or regimens. After vaccination, spike-specific CD8+ and CD4+ T cell responses were reported to show substantial breadth.

The sample's treatment or condition, from its label and the paper: about 20 received Ad26.COV2.S at low or high dose, single or two shots; about five received placebo; per-sample allocation not given. Repertoires of vaccine and placebo recipients were sequenced from samples collected on day 63 after the first injection. In Cohort 1b, 25 adults aged 18-55 years were enrolled at a single site in Boston, USA, between 29 July and 7 August 2020. Ad26.COV2.S consisted of a replication-incompetent adenovirus type 26 vector by which a prefusion-stabilized SARS-CoV-2 spike protein from the original Wuhan strain was expressed. A remark on this clone: Its antigen remains unidentified. Nothing much larger sits one base from this clone, and base qualities are not available. Other DNA sequences in the same sample also yield this CDR3.

This clonotype was obtained from a person aged 18-65 years who received the Ad26.COV2.S COVID-19 vaccine or a placebo. The sample was peripheral blood, taken in a trial of Ad26.COV2.S vaccine versus placebo.

CDR3 region: CASSFSYEQYF. The sequenced DNA is TGTGCCAGCAGCTTTTCCTACGAGCAGTACTTC. The chain is made from TRBV7-9 and TRBJ2-7; there is no confident call for the D gene. CDR1 SEHNR and CDR2 FQNEAQ are derived from the germline V gene (reference sequence). The V and J ends are trimmed by 3 bases and 1 base, leaving 1 base between them. From the cysteine through the phenylalanine, the CDR3 covers 11 amino acids. Left in the record is the CDR3 DNA by itself, 33 bases read in frame from the first base.